The rows below give T cell receptor beta chains drawn from one sample of a study of radiation and T cells in renal cell carcinoma. Profiled with immunoSEQ multiplex PCR; TCRdb holds only in-frame clones, not every one. The sample includes 150,000 to 200,000 clones, around 89% of them seen just once. The starting material was blood, obtained from a patient whose treatment included radiotherapy and nephrectomy. The receptors here all came from a woman in her fifties or sixties with renal cell carcinoma. CDR3s include the opening cysteine and the closing phenylalanine or tryptophan. D genes are given only for firm matches. The size entry is marked missing in some rows and otherwise reads once, few, many or a size class.

v_gene: TRBV11-1; d_gene: NA; j_gene: TRBJ2-7; abundance: NA; CDR3aa: CASSPKSSPLGHEQYF; CDR3nt: TGTGCCAGCAGCCCGAAATCCAGTCCCCTAGGCCACGAGCAGTACTTC
v_gene: TRBV18; d_gene: NA; j_gene: TRBJ1-4; abundance: once; CDR3aa: CASSPGVQDEKLFF; CDR3nt: TGTGCCAGCTCACCCGGGGTCCAAGATGAAAAACTGTTTTTT
v_gene: TRBV27; d_gene: NA; j_gene: TRBJ1-1; abundance: NA; CDR3aa: CASSLSGAGNANTEAFF; CDR3nt: TGTGCCAGCAGTTTATCGGGGGCTGGTAATGCGAACACTGAAGCTTTCTTT
v_gene: TRBV4-1; d_gene: NA; j_gene: TRBJ1-4; abundance: NA; CDR3aa: CASSHPLTDLNEKLFF; CDR3nt: TGCGCCAGCAGCCATCCGCTCACAGATTTAAATGAAAAACTGTTTTTT
v_gene: TRBV5-1; d_gene: TRBD1; j_gene: TRBJ2-7; abundance: NA; CDR3aa: CASSQHQGQGTGEQYF; CDR3nt: TGCGCCAGCAGCCAACACCAAGGACAGGGCACGGGTGAGCAGTACTTC
v_gene: TRBV5-1; d_gene: NA; j_gene: TRBJ1-4; abundance: NA; CDR3aa: CASSRVPENEKLFF; CDR3nt: TGCGCCAGCAGCCGCGTCCCGGAGAATGAAAAACTGTTTTTT
v_gene: TRBV19; d_gene: NA; j_gene: TRBJ1-6; abundance: NA; CDR3aa: CASSISAGENSPLHF; CDR3nt: TGTGCCAGTAGTATATCGGCAGGGGAGAATTCACCCCTCCACTTT
v_gene: TRBV2; d_gene: TRBD1; j_gene: TRBJ2-5; abundance: NA; CDR3aa: CASSELQGVEETQYF; CDR3nt: TGTGCCAGCAGTGAATTACAGGGGGTGGAGGAGACCCAGTACTTC
v_gene: TRBV7-2; d_gene: TRBD1; j_gene: TRBJ1-1; abundance: NA; CDR3aa: CASSPAGRGVNTEAFF; CDR3nt: TGTGCCAGCAGCCCCGCGGGCAGGGGGGTGAACACTGAAGCTTTCTTT
v_gene: TRBV5-5; d_gene: NA; j_gene: TRBJ1-2; abundance: NA; CDR3aa: CASSLDSFYGYTF; CDR3nt: TGTGCCAGCAGCTTGGACAGTTTCTATGGCTACACCTTC
v_gene: TRBV2; d_gene: NA; j_gene: TRBJ2-7; abundance: once; CDR3aa: CASSERYSTYEQYF; CDR3nt: TGTGCCAGCAGTGAACGTTACAGCACCTACGAGCAGTACTTC
v_gene: TRBV4-3; d_gene: NA; j_gene: TRBJ2-3; abundance: NA; CDR3aa: CASSQDLHTDTQYF; CDR3nt: TGCGCCAGCAGCCAAGATCTACACACAGATACGCAGTATTTT
v_gene: TRBV19; d_gene: NA; j_gene: TRBJ1-4; abundance: NA; CDR3aa: CASSPSGLRTNEKLFF; CDR3nt: TGTGCCAGTAGCCCTTCGGGGTTGCGGACTAATGAAAAACTGTTTTTT
v_gene: TRBV5-8; d_gene: TRBD2; j_gene: TRBJ2-3; abundance: NA; CDR3aa: CASSLGTSVSTDTQYF; CDR3nt: TGTGCCAGCAGCCTAGGGACTAGCGTTAGCACAGATACGCAGTATTTT
v_gene: TRBV7-9; d_gene: TRBD1; j_gene: TRBJ2-7; abundance: NA; CDR3aa: CASSSTGSGSYEQYF; CDR3nt: TGTGCCAGCAGCTCGACAGGGTCCGGATCCTACGAGCAGTACTTC
v_gene: TRBV6-1; d_gene: NA; j_gene: TRBJ2-7; abundance: NA; CDR3aa: CASKAAGFDEQYF; CDR3nt: TGTGCCAGCAAGGCGGCAGGGTTCGACGAGCAGTACTTC